The 29 T cell receptor beta chains below were found in one sample sequenced in a study of blood T cells in healthy people across ages. A second PCR of about 6 to 11 cycles used a sample-barcoded 5' primer and a J-beta primer mix. TCRdb re-called the 5' RACE reads with MiXCR, one entry per CDR3 protein. The sample includes roughly 1,800,000 distinct CDR3 sequences, about 50% of them seen just once. The sequencing sample was made of blood. The receptors originated from a middle-aged woman in good health.

This clonotype was seen a few times. The chain employs TRBV20-1 and TRBJ1-5; the D is unclear. Germline V gene sequence: CDR1 DFQATT, CDR2 SNEGSKA (reference sequence). V lost 4 bases to trimming and J lost 0 bases, with 10 bases between them. The CDR3 sequence is 14 residues long. CDR3 DNA sequence: TGCAGTGCTATCCAGCCATATAGCAATCAGCCCCAGCATTTT. Translated: CSAIQPYSNQPQHF.

The chain is built from TRBV21-1 and TRBJ2-2; whether TRBD1, the table's D call, matches the DNA was not checked. TRBV21-1 is a listed pseudogene. This CDR3 contains 16 residues. Here the CDR3 DNA reads TGTGCCAGCAGCAAGGTAGACAGGGGGGAAACCGGGGAGCTGTTTTTT. It translates to CASSKVDRGETGELFF.

The rearrangement links TRBV7-8 to TRBJ2-5; perhaps TRBD2 as D (5 bases). The CDR3 consists of 17 residues. The germline CDR1 and CDR2 sequences are SGHVS and FQNEAQ. V dropped 5 bases and J dropped 1 base, with 20 bases sitting between them. CDR3 sequence reads: CASSPSASGGIQETQYF. CDR3 nucleotide sequence: TGTGCCAGCAGCCCATCTGCGAGCGGTGGGATCCAAGAGACCCAGTACTTC.

The V call is TRBV28, the J call TRBJ2-5, with D perhaps matching TRBD2 (6 bases). The CDR3 totals 15 residues. Trimming pared 10 bases from V and 2 bases from J, leaving 20 bases between. CDR1 MDHEN and CDR2 SYDVKM come from the germline V gene. CDR3 amino acids: CATLSRRAPQETQYF. CDR3 nucleotide sequence: TGTGCCACCCTAAGTAGGAGGGCCCCACAAGAGACCCAGTACTTC.

This clonotype was seen only a few times. The chain carries TRBV6-2 or TRBV6-3 and TRBJ2-5; tentatively, D is TRBD1 or TRBD2 (5 bases each). V lost 4 bases, J lost 11 bases, and 20 bases lay in between. The CDR3 contains 14 residues. CDR1 and CDR2 (germline): MNHEY, SVGEGT. CDR3 sequence: CASSSRWGSGGQYF. CDR3 DNA: TGTGCCAGCAGTTCCCGGTGGGGGAGCGGTGGGCAGTACTTC.

The J gene is TRBJ2-7, the V gene TRBV20-1, with D perhaps matching TRBD2 (6 bases). This CDR3 contains 13 residues. V dropped 3 bases and J dropped 3 bases, with 12 bases sitting between them. Looked up from germline, CDR1 is DFQATT and CDR2 is SNEGSKA (reference sequence). CDR3 amino acids: CSARATSVYEQYF. CDR3 nucleotide sequence: TGCAGTGCTAGGGCGACTAGTGTCTACGAGCAGTACTTC.

This chain uses TRBV5-1 with TRBJ1-1; unclear D gene. V was pared by 1 base and J by 1 base, with 8 bases between. CDR1 and CDR2 (germline): SGHRS, YFSETQ. The CDR3 spans 14 residues. CDR3 DNA: TGCGCCAGCAGCTTGATGGACGGGAACACTGAAGCTTTCTTT. As protein: CASSLMDGNTEAFF.

This clonotype was counted a few times. The genes are TRBV20-1 and TRBJ2-7, with D perhaps TRBD2 (5 bases). Trimming took 6 bases from V and 2 from J, leaving 14 bases between them. Per the germline V gene, CDR1 is DFQATT and CDR2 is SNEGSKA (reference sequence). The CDR3 totals 13 residues. The CDR3 sequence: CSALGEPTYEQYF. As DNA, the CDR3 is TGCAGTGCCCTCGGGGAACCTACCTACGAGCAGTACTTC.

This clonotype was recorded a few times. This rearrangement joins TRBV5-6 to TRBJ2-4; D not resolved. The germline V gene has CDR1 SGHDT and CDR2 YYEEEE. The CDR3 length is 12 residues. V lost 0 bases, J lost 5 bases, and 3 bases lay in between. CDR3 nucleotide sequence: TGTGCCAGCAGCTTGGACCAAAACATTCAGTACTTC. Translating gives CASSLDQNIQYF.

V usage is TRBV7-2 and J usage is TRBJ1-6; TRBD1 agrees at 7 bases. The germline V gene has CDR1 SGHTA and CDR2 FQGNSA. V shed 5 bases and J 6 bases; nucleotides not matched to a gene: 4. This CDR3 contains 14 residues. The CDR3 loop is CASSKDRTNSPLHF. The CDR3 DNA is TGTGCCAGCAGCAAGGACAGGACTAATTCACCCCTCCACTTT. The full variable domain, with the rest looked up from reference TRBV7-2 and TRBJ1-6, is GAGVSQSPSNKVTEKGKDVELRCDPISGHTALYWYRQSLGQGLEFLIYFQGNSAPDKSGLPSDRFSAERTGGSVSTLTIQRTQQEDSAVYLCASSKDRTNSPLHFGNGTRLTVT.

This clonotype has a handful of counts. The J gene is TRBJ1-2, the V gene TRBV27; D is ambiguous. With 3 bases removed from V and 2 bases from J, the gap between germline ends came to 7 bases. Germline V gene data show CDR1 as MNHEY and CDR2 as SMNVEV (reference sequence). The CDR3 contains 13 residues. The CDR3 loop is CASSFGRNYGYTF. The DNA of the CDR3 is TGTGCCAGCAGTTTCGGTCGAAACTATGGCTACACCTTC.

The gene calls are TRBV7-2 and TRBJ2-5; D is possibly TRBD2 (6 bases). This CDR3 contains 13 residues. V lost 7 bases to trimming and J lost 6 bases, with 15 bases between them. CDR1 is SGHTA, CDR2 FQGNSA, per germline. CDR3 amino acids: CASTAQGGKTQYF. DNA of the CDR3: TGTGCCAGCACCGCTCAGGGCGGGAAGACCCAGTACTTC.

The V call is TRBV29-1, the J call TRBJ2-5; TRBD1 might be the D (5 bases). Germline V CDR1 and CDR2: SQVTM, ANQGSEA. V dropped 6 bases and J dropped 11 bases, with 28 bases sitting between them. The CDR3 has 15 residues. CDR3 in amino acids: CSVGHIRDSNNEQYF. CDR3 in DNA: TGCAGCGTCGGCCACATACGAGACAGCAACAATGAGCAGTACTTC.

The rearrangement joins TRBV6-2 or TRBV6-3 to TRBJ2-1; 8 bases are a match to TRBD2. This CDR3 contains 13 residues. Germline trimming cut 3 bases from V and 12 bases from J; bases unmatched to any gene: 7. Germline V gene lookup returns CDR1 MNHEY and CDR2 SVGEGT. This chain's CDR3 is CASSYSGGDVQFF. As DNA, the CDR3 is TGTGCCAGCAGTTATTCCGGGGGGGACGTGCAGTTCTTC.

The rearrangement joins TRBV5-1 to TRBJ1-1, with 7 bases aligning to TRBD1. This CDR3 comprises 15 residues. Unmatched junction bases numbered 7, after V lost 2 bases and J lost 3 bases. CDR1 SGHRS and CDR2 YFSETQ come from the germline V gene. In nucleotides, the CDR3 is TGCGCCAGCAGCTTTGAGACAGGGAGGGACACTGAAGCTTTCTTT. Its protein product is CASSFETGRDTEAFF.

In its sample, this clonotype was seen a few times. The chain recombines TRBV6-2 or TRBV6-3 with TRBJ1-2; unclear D gene. The CDR3 has 15 amino acids. CDR1 is MNHEY and CDR2 is SVGEGT in the germline V gene. Trimming took off 0 bases at V and 4 bases at J, with 12 bases between the two ends. In DNA, the CDR3 is TGTGCCAGCAGTTACTCGGCGGTAAAGATCTATGGCTACACCTTC. As protein: CASSYSAVKIYGYTF.

This clonotype has just a few counts. This chain uses TRBV20-1 with TRBJ2-5; the match to TRBD2 covers 11 bases. V was clipped by 2 bases and J by 2 bases; unmatched bases: 7. The CDR3 loop spans 16 amino acids. Germline assignment: CDR1 DFQATT and CDR2 SNEGSKA (reference sequence). CDR3 DNA sequence: TGCAGTGCTAGAACCACTAGCGGGGGACGACAAGAGACCCAGTACTTC. Protein: CSARTTSGGRQETQYF.

This clonotype was seen a few times. The rearrangement uses TRBV6-5 and TRBJ1-2, with D possibly TRBD1 on 5 matching bases. This CDR3 has 14 residues. V dropped 2 bases and J dropped 2 bases, with 9 bases sitting between them. The germline V gene encodes CDR1 MNHEY and CDR2 SVGAGI. The DNA for the CDR3 is TGTGCCAGCAGTTACGGGGGGATGAACTATGGCTACACCTTC. It encodes CASSYGGMNYGYTF.

Only a few counts were recorded for this clonotype. The V and J genes are TRBV5-1 and TRBJ1-2; 10 bases agree with TRBD1. The germline gives CDR1 SGHRS, CDR2 YFSETQ. Losses at the gene ends were 4 bases for V and 4 bases for J; bases not matched to a gene: 7. This CDR3 comprises 15 residues. This chain's CDR3 is CASSPDRGQFYGYTF. CDR3 sequence (DNA): TGCGCCAGCAGCCCCGACAGGGGGCAGTTCTATGGCTACACCTTC.

The V gene is TRBV6-5, the J gene TRBJ2-3; 7 bases are a match to TRBD1. Looked up from germline, CDR1 is MNHEY and CDR2 is SVGAGI. The CDR3 is 17 residues long. The junction had 7 bases not matched to a gene; V was cut back by 1 base and J by 0 bases. DNA of the CDR3: TGTGCCAGCAGTTACTTTTCCGGGACAGAGAGCACAGATACGCAGTATTTT. Translated: CASSYFSGTESTDTQYF.

This clonotype appeared many times. The chain employs TRBV7-2 and TRBJ2-5, with D perhaps matching TRBD1 (7 bases). The CDR3 runs to 14 residues. V shed 6 bases and J shed 5 bases, with 16 bases lying between them. The germline V gene has CDR1 SGHTA and CDR2 FQGNSA. This CDR3 reads CASRQTGAGETQYF. The CDR3 bases are TGTGCCAGCAGGCAAACAGGGGCGGGGGAGACCCAGTACTTC.

This clonotype has only a few counts. The V and J genes are TRBV6-6 and TRBJ2-1; 9 bases fit TRBD1. CDR1 and CDR2 (germline): MNHNY, SVGAGI (reference sequence). The CDR3 has 16 amino acids. V lost 5 bases, J lost 3 bases, and 8 bases stayed unmatched. The DNA of the CDR3 is TGTGCCAGCAGTCAACAGGGGACAGGGCGCTACAATGAGCAGTTCTTC. Residues: CASSQQGTGRYNEQFF.

The chain employs TRBV6-6 and TRBJ1-4; no clear D. Germline CDR1 is MNHNY and CDR2 is SVGAGI (reference sequence). The CDR3 contains 17 residues. V shed 0 bases and J shed 4 bases, with 15 bases lying between them. CDR3 DNA sequence: TGTGCCAGCAGTTACTCTCGGGCGGCAGCGATTAATGAAAAACTGTTTTTT. Protein product: CASSYSRAAAINEKLFF.

The chain carries TRBV4-1 and TRBJ1-5; no reliable D call. V was clipped by 4 bases and J by 0 bases, with 13 bases between them. The CDR3 length is 16 residues. Looked up from germline, CDR1 is MGHRA and CDR2 is YSYEKL. The CDR3 coding sequence is TGCGCCAGCAGCCTCCCACTTGGAAATAGCAATCAGCCCCAGCATTTT. This gives the protein CASSLPLGNSNQPQHF.

The table lists this clonotype with a few counts. The V and J genes are TRBV7-2 and TRBJ2-7; D not certain. V was trimmed by 11 bases and J by 2 bases, leaving 19 bases between them. CDR1 SGHTA and CDR2 FQGNSA come from the germline V gene. This CDR3 is 14 amino acids long. CDR3 nucleotide sequence: TGTGCCTCTCGGAGTAGGCGTGGTACCTACGAGCAGTACTTC. Protein sequence: CASRSRRGTYEQYF.

This sequence joins TRBV2 and TRBJ2-7; tentatively, D is TRBD1 (7 bases). The V and J ends lost 6 bases and 1 base respectively, with 13 bases between them. Germline-derived CDR1 and CDR2 are SNHLY and FYNNEI. CDR3 length: 14 amino acids. The CDR3 region is CASRSGGISYEQYF. The CDR3 DNA reads TGTGCCAGCAGGTCAGGGGGGATATCCTACGAGCAGTACTTC. The variable domain in full, completed from reference TRBV2 and TRBJ2-7, reads EPEVTQTPSHQVTQMGQEVILRCVPISNHLYFYWYRQILGQKVEFLVSFYNNEISEKSEIFDDQFSVERPDGSNFTLKIRSTKLEDSAMYFCASRSGGISYEQYFGPGTRLTVT.

This clonotype was counted only a few times. The J gene is TRBJ2-7, the V gene TRBV29-1; no reliable D call. The CDR3 loop spans 11 amino acids. Trimming stripped 5 bases from V and 2 bases from J, with 7 bases between. From germline, CDR1 is SQVTM and CDR2 ANQGSEA. Here the CDR3 reads CSVSQTYEQYF. The CDR3, as DNA: TGCAGCGTTTCACAGACCTACGAGCAGTACTTC.

The genes are TRBV2 and TRBJ2-3; D is perhaps TRBD2 (6 bases). The CDR3 covers 14 residues. Germline V lookup: CDR1 SNHLY, CDR2 FYNNEI. V lost 8 bases to trimming and J lost 4 bases, with 16 bases between them. The CDR3 loop reads CASAATGVADTQYF. The CDR3 bases are TGTGCCAGCGCCGCGACGGGGGTCGCAGATACGCAGTATTTT.

This clonotype has more than one count but fewer than ten. The genes are TRBV10-3 and TRBJ2-1, with 9 bases fitting TRBD2. The junction had 7 bases not matched to a gene; V was cut back by 6 bases and J by 7 bases. Germline CDR1 reads ENHRY; CDR2 reads SYGVKD. The CDR3 is 14 amino acids. The CDR3 is CAIRRTSDENEQFF. CDR3 DNA sequence: TGTGCCATCAGGAGGACTAGCGACGAGAATGAGCAGTTCTTC.